A single sample gave rise to the 26 T cell receptor beta chains below, sequenced in a study of brain T cells in children with intractable seizures. Indicated time point: blood from clinic visit 5 months post-surgery; TSC patient then seizure free. Method: immunoSEQ multiplex PCR; TCRdb's copy keeps in-frame clones and lacks some. The sample carries 340,000 or so clones, about 94% recorded once. This specimen was peripheral blood, taken roughly 5 months after surgery. These TCRs come from a boy under two years old with tuberous sclerosis and intractable seizures.

The chain is built from TRBV2 and TRBJ2-5, with D perhaps matching TRBD1 (5 bases). Germline CDR1 and CDR2: SNHLY and FYNNEI. The CDR3 runs 13 residues. Trimming removed 5 bases from V and 0 bases from J, with 7 bases in between. The chain's CDR3 is CASSYRYQETQYF. The CDR3 DNA is TGTGCCAGCAGTTACAGGTACCAAGAGACCCAGTACTTC. The whole variable domain, remainder taken from reference TRBV2 and TRBJ2-5, is EPEVTQTPSHQVTQMGQEVILRCVPISNHLYFYWYRQILGQKVEFLVSFYNNEISEKSEIFDDQFSVERPDGSNFTLKIRSTKLEDSAMYFCASSYRYQETQYFGPGTRLLVL.

The genes are TRBV6-2 or TRBV6-3 and TRBJ2-5; 7 nucleotides agree with TRBD1. Germline CDR1 reads MNHEY; CDR2 reads SVGEGT. The J segment lost 5 bases and the V segment lost 1 base, leaving 10 bases of the junction unmatched. This CDR3 is 16 amino acids long. The CDR3 protein is CASSYYTRQGRETQYF. CDR3 DNA sequence: TGTGCCAGCAGTTACTATACACGACAGGGCAGGGAGACCCAGTACTTC.

The chain recombines TRBV6-5 with TRBJ2-7, with a possible D match to TRBD2 (7 bases). The germline gives CDR1 MNHEY, CDR2 SVGAGI. This CDR3 is 12 amino acids long. The V and J ends lost 6 bases and 12 bases respectively, with 18 bases between them. DNA of the CDR3: TGTGCCAGCAGGAGGCCCGACGGGGGGCTGTACTTC. Translation gives CASRRPDGGLYF.

This chain connects TRBV21-1 to TRBJ2-1; TRBD1 was called by the table and not checked on the DNA. TRBV21-1 is deemed a pseudogene. This CDR3 is built from 12 residues. The DNA for the CDR3 is TGTGCCAGAGGGGACAGAGTGAGGGAGCAGTTCTTC. Amino acid sequence: CARGDRVREQFF.

CDR3 DNA: TGTGCCAGCTCCGGGACAGGCAATAATGGCTACACCTTC. Translated, it gives CASSGTGNNGYTF. The J gene is TRBJ1-2, the V gene TRBV11-1, with 8 bases fitting TRBD1. The CDR3 totals 13 residues. J lost 6 bases, V lost 8 bases, and 8 bases had no gene match. Germline assignment: CDR1 SGHAT and CDR2 FQDESV (reference sequence). The full variable domain, with the rest looked up from reference TRBV11-1 and TRBJ1-2, is EAEVAQSPRYKITEKSQAVAFWCDPISGHATLYWYRQILGQGPELLVQFQDESVVDDSQLPKDRFSAERLKGVDSTLKIQPAELGDSAMYLCASSGTGNNGYTFGSGTRLTVV.

This sequence joins TRBV15 and TRBJ2-4; D gene unclear. Per germline, CDR1 LNHNV and CDR2 YYDKDF (reference sequence). V lost 1 base, J lost 1 base, and 14 bases lay in between. The CDR3 runs 17 residues. CDR3 sequence: CATSRAPSMMAKNIQYF. CDR3 bases: TGTGCCACCAGCAGAGCACCGAGTATGATGGCCAAAAACATTCAGTACTTC.

V usage is TRBV7-8 and J usage is TRBJ1-1; D uncertain. The V end lost 4 bases, the J end lost 1 base, and 16 bases lay between the germline ends. The CDR3 has 16 residues. Germline V gives CDR1 SGHVS, CDR2 FQNEAQ. CDR3 amino acids: CASSWLSADRNTEAFF. The CDR3 DNA reads TGTGCCAGCAGCTGGTTGTCAGCCGACCGGAACACTGAAGCTTTCTTT.

The CDR3 bases are TGTGCCAGTAGTATTGAAGGCGGGGGGGCCTTCTACAATGAGCAGTTCTTC. This codes for CASSIEGGGAFYNEQFF. The V gene is TRBV19, the J gene TRBJ2-1; 9 positions agree with TRBD2. J lost 3 bases, V lost 3 bases, and 9 bases had no gene match. This CDR3 is built from 17 residues. Germline V gives CDR1 LNHDA, CDR2 SQIVND (reference sequence).

The J gene is TRBJ2-3, the V gene TRBV7-2, with TRBD2 identical over 9 bases. The germline CDR1 and CDR2 sequences are SGHTA and FQGNSA. V shed 6 bases and J 2 bases; nucleotides not matched to a gene: 6. The CDR3 sequence is 15 residues long. The DNA for the CDR3 is TGTGCCAGCAGAAACAGCGGGAGGACCACAGATACGCAGTATTTT. It is translated as CASRNSGRTTDTQYF. The whole variable domain, filled in from reference TRBV7-2 and TRBJ2-3, reads GAGVSQSPSNKVTEKGKDVELRCDPISGHTALYWYRQSLGQGLEFLIYFQGNSAPDKSGLPSDRFSAERTGGSVSTLTIQRTQQEDSAVYLCASRNSGRTTDTQYFGPGTRLTVL.

This clone was seen only a few times. V and J are TRBV11-2 and TRBJ2-7; D uncertain. V lost 3 bases and J lost 3, with 12 bases in between. The CDR3 consists of 14 residues. CDR1 SGHAT and CDR2 FQNNGV come from the germline V gene. The CDR3 loop reads CASSFGSGHYEQYF. The CDR3 DNA follows: TGTGCCAGCAGCTTCGGGTCGGGCCACTACGAGCAGTACTTC.

The count of this clone is one. The CDR3 here is CASSEMTDYSNQPQHF. CDR3 sequence (DNA): TGTGCCAGCAGTGAGATGACGGATTATAGCAATCAGCCCCAGCATTTT. V gene TRBV2 combines with J gene TRBJ1-5, with D hard to call. Trimming removed 3 bases at V and 0 bases at J, with 12 bases between. CDR1 and CDR2 (germline): SNHLY, FYNNEI. The CDR3 is 16 amino acids.

V gene TRBV7-3 combines with J gene TRBJ1-1, with D possibly matching TRBD1 (5 bases). The CDR3 consists of 13 residues. Germline V gives CDR1 SGHTA, CDR2 FQGTGA. Trimming removed 3 bases from V and 1 base from J, with 6 bases in between. The CDR3 here is CASSFRENTEAFF. Written as DNA, the CDR3 is TGTGCCAGCAGCTTCAGGGAGAACACTGAAGCTTTCTTT.

The rearrangement uses TRBV5-1 and TRBJ2-2; 9 bases are a match to TRBD2. The germline V gene has CDR1 SGHRS and CDR2 YFSETQ. V was clipped by 0 bases and J by 5 bases; unmatched bases: 8. This CDR3 has 17 amino acids. In DNA, the CDR3 is TGCGCCAGCAGCTTGGCCCCGGGACTAGCTGGTACCGGGGAGCTGTTTTTT. Translating it yields CASSLAPGLAGTGELFF. Filled out from reference TRBV5-1 and TRBJ2-2, the complete variable domain reads KAGVTQTPRYLIKTRGQQVTLSCSPISGHRSVSWYQQTPGQGLQFLFEYFSETQRNKGNFPGRFSGRQFSNSRSEMNVSTLELGDSALYLCASSLAPGLAGTGELFFGEGSRLTVL.

This chain uses TRBV2 with TRBJ2-2; 9 nucleotides match TRBD1. CDR3 size: 15 residues. Trimming took 4 bases from V and 0 from J; bases not matched to a gene: 0. CDR1 is SNHLY, CDR2 FYNNEI, per germline. The CDR3 DNA reads as TGTGCCAGCAGTGGGGACAGGGCGAACACCGGGGAGCTGTTTTTT. Protein: CASSGDRANTGELFF. Using reference TRBV2 and TRBJ2-2 for the parts outside the CDR3, the full variable domain is EPEVTQTPSHQVTQMGQEVILRCVPISNHLYFYWYRQILGQKVEFLVSFYNNEISEKSEIFDDQFSVERPDGSNFTLKIRSTKLEDSAMYFCASSGDRANTGELFFGEGSRLTVL.

The chain has TRBV12-5 and TRBJ1-3; TRBD1 might be the D (5 bases). The CDR3 spans 14 residues. The germline CDR1 and CDR2 sequences are LGHNT and FRNRAP. Trimming left V 9 bases short and J 2 bases short, with 14 bases between. CDR3 nucleotides: TGTGCTAGCGTTTCTTGGGGACCTGGAAACACCATATATTTT. Its protein product is CASVSWGPGNTIYF.

This chain uses TRBV14 with TRBJ1-3, with D unresolved. Germline V CDR1 and CDR2: SGHDN, FVKESK. Trimming cost V 0 bases and J 5 bases, with 8 bases left between them. The CDR3 is 14 amino acids. The CDR3 DNA follows: TGTGCCAGCAGCCAAGAAACGATTCGAAACACCATATATTTT. This gives the protein CASSQETIRNTIYF.

The chain recombines TRBV7-2 with TRBJ2-5; 7 bases map to TRBD2. Germline V gene data show CDR1 as SGHTA and CDR2 as FQGNSA. The CDR3 sequence is 14 residues long. The junction had 7 bases not matched to a gene; V was cut back by 6 bases and J by 3 bases. For the CDR3, the DNA is TGTGCCAGCAGTGTTAGCGGGTCTAAAGAGACCCAGTACTTC. Translation gives CASSVSGSKETQYF.

This chain joins TRBV4-2 and TRBJ2-7; D unresolved. Germline CDR1 reads LGHNA; CDR2 reads YNFKEQ. V lost 4 bases to trimming and J lost 2 bases, with 6 bases between them. This CDR3 is 12 amino acids long. The CDR3 DNA follows: TGTGCCAGCAGCCTAGCAACCTACGAGCAGTACTTC. Its protein is CASSLATYEQYF.

The rearrangement joins TRBV6-5 to TRBJ1-5; no clear D. V lost 7 bases and J 0 bases, leaving 10 bases between the germline ends. Germline loops: CDR1 MNHEY, CDR2 SVGAGI. The CDR3 has 14 amino acids. The CDR3: CASNIGHSNQPQHF. The DNA for the CDR3 is TGTGCCAGCAACATAGGCCATAGCAATCAGCCCCAGCATTTT.

This clone was picked up one time. V usage is TRBV9 and J usage is TRBJ2-7; TRBD2 matches 9 bases. CDR3 length: 16 residues. With V trimmed by 4 bases and J by 5 bases, 13 bases remained unmatched. CDR1 is SGDLS, CDR2 YYNGEE, per germline. CDR3 sequence reads: CASSTAGGLLVNEQYF. CDR3 DNA sequence: TGTGCCAGCAGCACGGCGGGAGGGCTTCTAGTGAACGAGCAGTACTTC.

This clone was counted a few times. At one of its ends the junction is not consistent with the germline gene, which may arise from a read error. This sequence joins TRBV7-7 and TRBJ1-1, with D maybe TRBD1 (5 bases). The CDR3 sequence is 16 residues long. In germline, CDR1 is SSHAT, CDR2 FNYEAQ (reference sequence). This chain's CDR3 is CASSPFKDKVSFEAFF. The CDR3 nucleotides are TGTGCTAGCAGCCCGTTTAAGGACAAAGTGTCCTTCGAAGCTTTCTTT.

The chain is built from TRBV5-1 and TRBJ2-7; 7 nucleotides align to TRBD1. Looked up from germline, CDR1 is SGHRS and CDR2 is YFSETQ. V was clipped by 4 bases and J by 3 bases; unmatched bases: 4. The CDR3 totals 13 residues. The CDR3 sequence is CASSRDRFYEQYF. DNA for the CDR3: TGCGCCAGCAGCAGGGACAGATTCTACGAGCAGTACTTC.

The chain carries TRBV3-1 (or the pseudogene TRBV3-2) and TRBJ2-3; TRBD2 is a possible D gene (6 bases). The CDR3 is made up of 12 amino acids. CDR1 and CDR2 (germline): LGHDT, YNNKEL (reference sequence). Trimming stripped 1 base from V and 14 bases from J, with 13 bases between. The chain's CDR3 is CASSQGATRRYF. CDR3 DNA sequence: TGTGCCAGCAGCCAAGGAGCGACTAGGAGGTATTTT.

The chain uses TRBV29-1 and TRBJ1-1; perhaps TRBD1 as D (6 bases). The V gene's germline CDR1 is SQVTM and CDR2 ANQGSEA. CDR3 size: 12 residues. V lost 3 bases, J lost 1 base, and 6 bases lay in between. The CDR3 region has the DNA TGCAGCGTTGACAGGGGGAACACTGAAGCTTTCTTT. Protein sequence: CSVDRGNTEAFF. Together with reference TRBV29-1 and TRBJ1-1, the CDR3 gives the full variable domain: SAVISQKPSRDICQRGTSLTIQCQVDSQVTMMFWYRQQPGQSLTLIATANQGSEATYESGFVIDKFPISRPNLTFSTLTVSNMSPEDSSIYLCSVDRGNTEAFFGQGTRLTVV.

This clone was counted once. CDR3 amino acids: CASSPASGASTDTQYF. CDR3 DNA sequence: TGTGCCAGCAGCCCGGCTAGCGGGGCTAGCACAGATACGCAGTATTTT. This chain links TRBV7-8 with TRBJ2-3; 9 positions match TRBD2. Germline loops: CDR1 SGHVS, CDR2 FQNEAQ. This CDR3 is 16 amino acids long. With 5 bases clipped from V and 0 bases from J, the junction kept 6 bases outside the gene matches.

In its sample, this clone was seen a few times. The CDR3 protein is CASSTDRVSNYGYTF. CDR3 coding DNA: TGTGCCAGTAGTACCGACAGGGTTTCTAACTATGGCTACACCTTC. The chain uses TRBV19 and TRBJ1-2; 7 bases map to TRBD1. Trimming took 4 bases from V and 0 from J; bases not matched to a gene: 5. The CDR3 is 15 amino acids. Germline V lookup: CDR1 LNHDA, CDR2 SQIVND (reference sequence).